This TCR beta chain was captured by sequencing in a study of CD8 T cells in ankylosing spondylitis. Study-level points and caveats: Reportedly, significant enrichment of disease-linked clones occurred in matched ankylosing spondylitis synovial fluid. Several highly homologous variants made up a TCR beta motif that seemed to typify ankylosing spondylitis blood. Peripheral blood held disease-linked clones only at relatively low frequency, and these were CD8+.

There are many counts of this clonotype. The antigen remains undetermined. Quantitative 5'-RACE with molecular barcodes generated TCR beta libraries. TCRdb independently ran MiXCR on the 5' RACE reads; one entry per CDR3 protein. This table holds some 400,000 distinct CDR3 sequences, about a fifth found once. V lost 2 bases to trimming and J lost 7 bases, with 9 bases between them. This CDR3 region has 12 residues. The germline gives CDR1 GTSNPN, CDR2 SVGIG (reference sequence). This receptor was obtained from a male donor with ankylosing spondylitis. The chain links TRBV30 to TRBJ2-1; possibly TRBD1 for D (5 bases). Sequencing used blood, either unsorted or a sorted T cell fraction (not recorded which). In DNA form, the CDR3 reads TGTGCCTGGAGTCGACAGATAAATGAGCAGTTCTTC. It specifies CAWSRQINEQFF.